This T cell receptor (beta chain) came from a study of prognosis after radiotherapy for stage I lung cancer. Study results and caveats: Medians of roughly 10,000 versus 7,000 showed unique TCR clone counts falling after stereotactic body radiation therapy. Reportedly, TRBV and TRBJ gene usage differed by presence of metastases in patients.

Genomic DNA was the source, and TCR beta CDR3 was amplified from it by two-round multiplex PCR. Each TRBV and TRBJ gene had its own primer in the first PCR round. In TCRdb, the multiplex PCR reads were re-called with MiXCR into one record per CDR3 protein. The sample lists 10,000 to 15,000 distinct CDR3 sequences; approximately 40% were seen once. This clonotype was counted a single time. The antigen remains undetermined. A read error likely explains this, since a far larger clone differs by one base. The TCR sequence derives from a donor over 45 with non-small cell lung cancer. The source was PBMCs, collected before or after stereotactic body radiation therapy (not recorded which).

The CDR3 here is CATHPDGWYEQYF. CDR3 sequence (DNA): TGTGCCACACATCCGGATGGGTGGTACGAGCAGTACTTC. This sequence joins TRBV6-4 and TRBJ2-7; the D is unclear. The germline V gene has CDR1 MRHNA and CDR2 SNTAGT. The ends were cut back, 10 bases at V and 4 bases at J, with 17 bases in the middle. CDR3 length: 13 residues.